Listed here are 25 T cell receptor beta chains from one sample, sequenced in a study of T cell repertoires in cytomegalovirus infection. TCRdb reanalysed the reads using MiXCR and keeps one entry per CDR3 protein. The profile shows some 440,000 distinct CDR3 sequences, approximately 31% of them singletons. The sequenced sample was PBMCs. The receptor source for this set is a human donor in good health (CMV status not recorded). Some clones in this sample may be carry-over from other donors' samples.

This clonotype showed up many times. The chain combines TRBV7-2 with TRBJ2-2, with D maybe TRBD2 (5 bases). CDR3 size: 14 residues. From germline, CDR1 is SGHTA and CDR2 FQGNSA. The V and J ends lost 4 bases and 8 bases respectively, with 14 bases between them. The CDR3 coding sequence is TGTGCCAGCAGCTCGCGAAGTTCGGGGGGGGAGCTGTTTTTT. This codes for CASSSRSSGGELFF.

This clonotype was observed at least ten times. The chain couples TRBV7-2 to TRBJ2-3; D gene unclear. This CDR3 contains 15 residues. Germline V lookup: CDR1 SGHTA, CDR2 FQGNSA. V lost 5 bases, J lost 5 bases, and 17 bases lay in between. CDR3 residues: CASSPEPRMGDTQYF. DNA of the CDR3: TGTGCCAGCAGCCCTGAGCCCAGGATGGGAGATACGCAGTATTTT.

This chain connects TRBV5-6 to TRBJ1-5; D call uncertain. Trimming removed 4 bases from V and 5 bases from J, with 13 bases in between. From germline, CDR1 is SGHDT and CDR2 YYEEEE. The CDR3 length is 14 residues. The DNA of the CDR3 is TGTGCCAGCAGCGTCGCCGGGTCGTATCAGCCCCAGCATTTT. It translates to CASSVAGSYQPQHF.

Only a few counts were recorded for this clonotype. The rearrangement uses TRBV29-1 and TRBJ1-4; possible D gene TRBD1, 6 bases. Per the germline V gene, CDR1 is SQVTM and CDR2 is ANQGSEA. The CDR3 consists of 13 residues. The V gene lost 7 bases and the J gene lost 11 bases, with 20 bases spanning the gap. The CDR3: CSAEGTEGEKLFF. Here the CDR3 DNA reads TGCAGCGCCGAAGGGACCGAGGGGGAGAAACTGTTTTTT.

The genes are TRBV5-4 and TRBJ1-2; no clear D. The CDR3 covers 15 residues. Germline V lookup: CDR1 SGHNT, CDR2 YYREEE (reference sequence). With 0 bases removed from V and 6 bases from J, the gap between germline ends came to 15 bases. This CDR3 is CASSLGAGGFDGYTF. CDR3 DNA sequence: TGTGCCAGCAGCTTGGGAGCAGGAGGATTCGATGGCTACACCTTC.

In its sample, this clonotype was seen many times. The CDR3 DNA reads as TGCGCCAGCAGCCAGGTCGGGACAGGGAGGAACAATGAGCAGTTCTTC. It translates to CASSQVGTGRNNEQFF. This chain links TRBV4-1 with TRBJ2-1; 9 nucleotides align to TRBD1. CDR1 is MGHRA and CDR2 is YSYEKL in the germline V gene. CDR3 length: 16 amino acids. Trimming cost V 3 bases and J 5 bases; bases outside gene matches: 8.

V gene TRBV14 combines with J gene TRBJ1-4; D is ambiguous. Germline values: CDR1 SGHDN, CDR2 FVKESK. Trimming took off 4 bases at V and 0 bases at J, with 12 bases between the two ends. The CDR3 is 16 amino acids. The CDR3 bases are TGTGCCAGCAGCCCCACCGGCGGGGCAACTAATGAAAAACTGTTTTTT. Residues: CASSPTGGATNEKLFF. The variable domain in full, with the rest retrieved from reference TRBV14 and TRBJ1-4, is EAGVTQFPSHSVIEKGQTVTLRCDPISGHDNLYWYRRVMGKEIKFLLHFVKESKQDESGMPNNRFLAERTGGTYSTLKVQPAELEDSGVYFCASSPTGGATNEKLFFGSGTQLSVL.

This clonotype was detected ten times or more. The chain uses TRBV7-2 and TRBJ2-1; tentatively, D is TRBD2 (5 bases). The CDR3 is 17 residues long. Germline V gene data show CDR1 as SGHTA and CDR2 as FQGNSA. V was clipped by 5 bases and J by 0 bases, with 17 bases between them. CDR3 sequence (DNA): TGTGCCAGCAGCCCCCGGACTCTCCCGAGCTCCTACAATGAGCAGTTCTTC. Its translation is CASSPRTLPSSYNEQFF.

V gene TRBV28 combines with J gene TRBJ2-3; D remains ambiguous. Germline V CDR1 and CDR2: MDHEN, SYDVKM. This CDR3 region has 14 residues. Trimming took off 2 bases at V and 7 bases at J, with 13 bases between the two ends. The CDR3 bases are TGTGCCAGCAGTTTACCCCCCGGACGGCATACGCAGTATTTT. Amino acid sequence: CASSLPPGRHTQYF.

The rearrangement uses TRBV6-2 or TRBV6-3 and TRBJ1-5, with TRBD1 matching 9 bases. Germline trimming cut 7 bases from V and 1 base from J; bases unmatched to any gene: 8. The CDR3 has 16 residues. CDR1 MNHEY and CDR2 SVGEGT come from the germline V gene. CDR3 nucleotides: TGTGCCAGCAAAACCGTACAGGGGGCCAGCAATCAGCCCCAGCATTTT. This codes for CASKTVQGASNQPQHF.

The gene calls are TRBV7-2 and TRBJ2-5; 9 bases map to TRBD2. The CDR3 runs 15 residues. Germline V gene data show CDR1 as SGHTA and CDR2 as FQGNSA. The CDR3 DNA is TGTGACATCAGACCGGTAGCGGGGGTGCGCGGGACCCAGTACTTC. Protein sequence: CDIRPVAGVRGTQYF.

Notes on this clonotype: This may arise from a read error, as a much more abundant clone is one base away. The chain carries TRBV12-3 or TRBV12-4 and TRBJ2-1, with D possibly TRBD1 on 6 matching bases. V shed 7 bases and J shed 10 bases, with 14 bases lying between them. The length of the CDR3 is 12 residues. The CDR3 DNA reads TGTGCCAGCACCCGGGACATAGAGGAGCAGTTCTTC. It is translated as CASTRDIEEQFF.

This clonotype appeared a few times. This chain links TRBV25-1 with TRBJ2-7; 7 bases fit TRBD2. V was pared by 1 base and J by 2 bases, with 2 bases of the junction left unmatched. This CDR3 region has 14 residues. Germline CDR1 and CDR2: MGHDK and SYGVNS. As DNA, the CDR3 is TGTGCCAGCAGTGAATCCAGCGGGGCCTACGAGCAGTACTTC. Translation gives CASSESSGAYEQYF.

Concerning this clonotype itself: Given a much more abundant clone one base away, this may be a read error. This chain connects TRBV11-2 to TRBJ2-5; 9 bases are a match to TRBD1. From germline, CDR1 is SGHAT and CDR2 FQNNGV. CDR3 length: 16 residues. The CDR3 region has the DNA TGTGCCGGCAGCTCTAGGATAACAGGGGGCGGAAAGACCCAGTACTTC. Translated: CAGSSRITGGGKTQYF.

V gene TRBV27 combines with J gene TRBJ2-1; tentative D call: TRBD2 (6 bases). The V end lost 10 bases, the J end lost 1 base, and 20 bases lay between the germline ends. CDR1 is MNHEY and CDR2 is SMNVEV in the germline V gene (reference sequence). CDR3 size: 16 residues. CDR3 region: CATDRSGTSSYNEQFF. The CDR3, as DNA: TGTGCCACCGATCGTTCCGGGACTTCATCCTACAATGAGCAGTTCTTC.

The rearrangement joins TRBV6-5 to TRBJ1-2; D is uncertain. Germline-derived CDR1 and CDR2 are MNHEY and SVGAGI. The V end lost 4 bases, the J end lost 5 bases, and 17 bases lay between the germline ends. The CDR3 length is 15 residues. The DNA for the CDR3 is TGTGCCAGCAGTTTGGCCGGTTTGGCGGCTTATGGCTACACCTTC. Encoded protein: CASSLAGLAAYGYTF.

This clonotype was seen a handful of times. The rearrangement links TRBV7-6 to TRBJ2-2; 8 bases line up with TRBD2. The CDR3 loop spans 14 amino acids. Germline V lookup: CDR1 SGHVS, CDR2 FNYEAQ. Trimming took 5 bases from V and 3 from J; bases not matched to a gene: 2. The CDR3 nucleotides read TGTGCCAGCAGCCGGACTAGCTACACCGGGGAGCTGTTTTTT. Translated: CASSRTSYTGELFF.

This clonotype was found a few times. V gene TRBV14 combines with J gene TRBJ1-1, with D hard to call. CDR1 and CDR2 from the germline V gene are SGHDN and FVKESK. The CDR3 has 11 residues. V dropped 0 bases and J dropped 10 bases, with 6 bases sitting between them. CDR3: CASSQDQSAFF. CDR3 in DNA: TGTGCCAGCAGCCAAGATCAGTCAGCTTTCTTT. The complete variable domain, with remaining parts taken from reference TRBV14 and TRBJ1-1, reads EAGVTQFPSHSVIEKGQTVTLRCDPISGHDNLYWYRRVMGKEIKFLLHFVKESKQDESGMPNNRFLAERTGGTYSTLKVQPAELEDSGVYFCASSQDQSAFFGQGTRLTVV.

Points on this clonotype: The junction does not match germline at one end; this may be a read error. The V gene is TRBV7-9, the J gene TRBJ2-1; TRBD2 agrees at 12 bases. The CDR3 length is 15 residues. In germline, CDR1 is SEHNR, CDR2 FQNEAQ (reference sequence). CDR3 sequence reads: CASSLAGGNMNEQFF. DNA of the CDR3: TGTGCCAGCAGCCTAGCGGGGGGGAATATGAATGAGCAGTTCTTC.

The chain couples TRBV6-5 to TRBJ2-1, with D unresolved. Trimming took off 0 bases at V and 4 bases at J, with 10 bases between the two ends. Germline lookup yields CDR1 MNHEY and CDR2 SVGAGI. The CDR3 loop spans 15 amino acids. The CDR3: CASSYSSPGYNEQFF. The CDR3 nucleotides are TGTGCCAGCAGTTACTCCAGCCCCGGGTACAATGAGCAGTTCTTC.

Notes on this clonotype: A read error is possible here, since a much larger clone lies one base away. The rearrangement joins TRBV7-6 to TRBJ1-1, with TRBD1 as a possible D gene (6 bases). From germline, CDR1 is SGHVS and CDR2 FNYEAQ. The CDR3 is made up of 15 amino acids. The CDR3 loop is CASTIRQDLRTEASF. The DNA for the CDR3 is TGTGCCAGCACCATACGACAGGATCTTCGAACCGAAGCTTCCTTT.

In its sample, this clonotype was seen a few times. The chain uses TRBV5-6 and TRBJ2-1; 13 nucleotides line up with TRBD2. CDR1 is SGHDT, CDR2 YYEEEE, per germline. V was pared by 4 bases and J by 4 bases, with 11 bases of the junction left unmatched. CDR3 length: 18 amino acids. CDR3 DNA sequence: TGTGCCAGCAGCCCCGGACTAGCGGGGGCTGCAACATACAATGAGCAGTTCTTC. Amino acids: CASSPGLAGAATYNEQFF.

The chain uses TRBV14 and TRBJ2-7, with 12 bases aligning to TRBD2. Germline V gene sequence: CDR1 SGHDN, CDR2 FVKESK. This CDR3 comprises 22 residues. Germline trimming cut 0 bases from V and 3 bases from J; bases unmatched to any gene: 21. This chain's CDR3 is CASSQDRSDLLAGGLRIYEQYF. The CDR3 DNA is TGTGCCAGCAGCCAAGATCGATCGGACTTGCTAGCGGGGGGGCTTAGAATCTACGAGCAGTACTTC.

The V and J genes are TRBV6-5 and TRBJ1-1; tentatively, D is TRBD1 (5 bases). V gave up 0 bases and J gave up 8 bases, with 7 bases separating them. CDR3 length equals 12 residues. CDR1 MNHEY and CDR2 SVGAGI come from the germline V gene. Here the CDR3 DNA reads TGTGCCAGCAGTTACTCGGGGCGAGAAGCTTTCTTT. Residues: CASSYSGREAFF.

This clonotype was detected many times. J is TRBJ2-1 and V is TRBV6-1, with D possibly TRBD2 on 5 matching bases. CDR1 and CDR2 from the germline V gene are MNHNS and SASEGT. CDR3 length equals 15 residues. V gave up 4 bases and J gave up 2 bases, with 12 bases separating them. The CDR3 DNA sequence: TGTGCCAGCAGTGGGTCCGGAGGCCCCTACAATGAGCAGTTCTTC. As protein: CASSGSGGPYNEQFF.